These 16 T cell receptor beta chains came from one sample sequenced in a study of blood T cell repertoires in COVID-19. Repertoires were generated with immunoSEQ multiplex PCR, while TCRdb's copy carries only in-frame clones and drops some. The sample lists hundreds of thousands of clones, more than 80% seen once, with 1.2% in the top ten. Sequencing was performed on PBMCs or T cells enriched from blood (not recorded which). The source is a man aged 25-45 years who had recovered from COVID-19.

The chain is built from TRBV11-3 and TRBJ2-3; 11 positions agree with TRBD1. The CDR3 totals 18 residues. CDR1 and CDR2 (germline): SGHNT, YENEEA. Losses at the gene ends were 5 bases for V and 5 bases for J; bases not matched to a gene: 15. This CDR3 reads CASSPNSGTGGRGDTQYF. The CDR3 nucleotides read TGTGCCAGCAGCCCGAACTCCGGGACAGGGGGACGAGGAGATACGCAGTATTTT. The full variable domain, rest sourced from reference TRBV11-3 and TRBJ2-3, is EAGVVQSPRYKIIEKKQPVAFWCNPISGHNTLYWYLQNLGQGPELLIRYENEEAVDDSQLPKDRFSAERLKGVDSTLKIQPAELGDSAVYLCASSPNSGTGGRGDTQYFGPGTRLTVL.

This clone has just one count. The chain employs TRBV7-8 and TRBJ2-1; 9 positions agree with TRBD2. Trimming removed 1 base from V and 4 bases from J; junction bases left unmatched: 11. Germline-derived CDR1 and CDR2 are SGHVS and FQNEAQ. The CDR3 consists of 18 residues. The CDR3 nucleotides read TGTGCCAGCAGCTTAGTTCGACTAGCGGACCTTCTGTACAATGAGCAGTTCTTC. This encodes CASSLVRLADLLYNEQFF.

CDR3 DNA: TGTGCCAGCAGTTTATTCTTAGAGGGCAGGAATTCACCCCTCCACTTT. This encodes CASSLFLEGRNSPLHF. V and J are TRBV28 and TRBJ1-6; D not resolved. With 1 base removed from V and 7 bases from J, the gap between germline ends came to 14 bases. CDR1 MDHEN and CDR2 SYDVKM come from the germline V gene. CDR3 size: 16 residues.

The chain couples TRBV9 to TRBJ1-5, with D possibly being TRBD1 (5 bases). Germline V gene lookup returns CDR1 SGDLS and CDR2 YYNGEE. Trimming took 3 bases from V and 3 from J, leaving 13 bases between them. This CDR3 is 15 amino acids long. Written as DNA, the CDR3 is TGTGCCAGCAGCGAGAGGGGAGGGTCCAATCAGCCCCAGCATTTT. Its translation is CASSERGGSNQPQHF.

This clone showed up just once. This chain connects TRBV15 to TRBJ1-3; TRBD1 matches 9 bases. CDR3 length equals 17 residues. V trimming: 0 bases; J trimming: 4 bases; junction bases outside the gene matches: 7. Germline-derived CDR1 and CDR2 are LNHNV and YYDKDF (reference sequence). CDR3 sequence (DNA): TGTGCCACCAGCAGAGAGGGACAGGGTTCATACGGAAACACCATATATTTT. Translation: CATSREGQGSYGNTIYF.

The chain couples TRBV28 to TRBJ2-5, with TRBD1 matching 9 bases. The CDR3 extends over 16 amino acids. Unmatched junction bases numbered 11, after V lost 3 bases and J lost 6 bases. Germline CDR1 and CDR2: MDHEN and SYDVKM. The CDR3 DNA is TGTGCCAGCAGTTTTTTCCCCTTGACAGGGGGGAAGACCCAGTACTTC. Translation gives CASSFFPLTGGKTQYF.

The chain employs TRBV5-4 and TRBJ1-1; maybe TRBD1 (5 bases). The germline V gene has CDR1 SGHNT and CDR2 YYREEE (reference sequence). The CDR3 contains 16 residues. The V end was cut by 0 bases, the J end by 4 bases, with 16 bases between. The CDR3 nucleotides are TGTGCCAGCAGCTTGGCGAAGCAGGGAAGCCCCACTGAAGCTTTCTTT. Encoded protein: CASSLAKQGSPTEAFF.

The chain employs TRBV19 and TRBJ2-1, with TRBD2 identical over 7 bases. The CDR3 totals 15 residues. Per germline, CDR1 LNHDA and CDR2 SQIVND (reference sequence). V trimming: 9 bases; J trimming: 0 bases; junction bases outside the gene matches: 8. This CDR3 is CASTDSGFSYNEQFF. The CDR3 bases are TGTGCCAGCACTGATAGCGGGTTCTCCTACAATGAGCAGTTCTTC.

The chain combines TRBV5-1 with TRBJ2-1; 11 nucleotides align to TRBD2. Germline loops: CDR1 SGHRS, CDR2 YFSETQ. This CDR3 region has 15 residues. V lost 4 bases, J lost 7 bases, and 7 bases stayed unmatched. The CDR3 here is CASSGTSGSINEQFF. The CDR3 DNA reads TGCGCCAGCAGCGGAACTAGCGGGAGCATTAATGAGCAGTTCTTC.

The chain combines TRBV25-1 with TRBJ1-2, with 10 positions matching TRBD1. The germline V gene encodes CDR1 MGHDK and CDR2 SYGVNS. The trim removed 2 bases at V and 6 bases at J, leaving 12 bases unmatched. This CDR3 region has 17 residues. The CDR3 DNA is TGTGCCAGCAGTGAAGGGGTCAAAACCGGGACAGGGGATGGCTACACCTTC. Amino acid sequence: CASSEGVKTGTGDGYTF.

This clone was counted a single time. This sequence joins TRBV3-1 (or the pseudogene TRBV3-2) and TRBJ2-1, with D perhaps matching TRBD2 (6 bases). Germline CDR1 reads LGHDT; CDR2 reads YNNKEL (reference sequence). V was cut by 4 bases and J by 0 bases, with 10 bases left in between. There are 15 residues in the CDR3. The CDR3 spells CASSLSGRSYNEQFF. The CDR3 nucleotides read TGTGCCAGCAGCCTAAGCGGGCGCTCCTACAATGAGCAGTTCTTC.

The sample holds one count of this clone. The chain uses TRBV28 and TRBJ2-3; 12 bases align to TRBD1. CDR1 and CDR2 (germline): MDHEN, SYDVKM. With 5 bases clipped from V and 3 bases from J, the junction kept 6 bases outside the gene matches. This CDR3 is 16 amino acids long. The CDR3 coding sequence is TGTGCCAGCAGTCTACCGGGACAGGGGGCAACAGATACGCAGTATTTT. Its protein product is CASSLPGQGATDTQYF.

CDR3 DNA sequence: TGTGCCACCAGTGACTTGACAGACATAGCTGGAAACACCATATATTTT. Translation: CATSDLTDIAGNTIYF. The chain combines TRBV24-1 with TRBJ1-3, with a tentative D call TRBD1 (5 bases). The CDR3 runs 16 residues. Germline V gives CDR1 KGHDR, CDR2 SFDVKD. The V end was cut by 4 bases, the J end by 2 bases, with 14 bases between.

This chain joins TRBV3-1 (or the pseudogene TRBV3-2) and TRBJ1-2; 8 nucleotides line up with TRBD1. CDR1 is LGHDT and CDR2 is YNNKEL in the germline V gene (reference sequence). With 3 bases clipped from V and 7 bases from J, the junction kept 19 bases outside the gene matches. The CDR3 has 18 amino acids. Here the CDR3 reads CASSQFSVGRGLWGGYTF. In DNA, the CDR3 is TGTGCCAGCAGCCAGTTTTCCGTGGGCAGGGGGCTTTGGGGTGGCTACACCTTC.

This clone was detected only once. The genes are TRBV7-6 and TRBJ1-4, with 8 bases that match TRBD1. The trim removed 4 bases at V and 8 bases at J, leaving 9 bases unmatched. There are 15 residues in the CDR3. Germline V CDR1 and CDR2: SGHVS, FNYEAQ. CDR3: CASSSTHRGEEKLFF. CDR3 nucleotides: TGTGCCAGCAGCTCTACTCACAGGGGGGAAGAAAAACTGTTTTTT.

The chain has TRBV13 and TRBJ2-7; possible D gene TRBD1, 5 bases. The V end lost 4 bases, the J end lost 4 bases, and 11 bases lay between the germline ends. The CDR3 loop spans 13 amino acids. Germline loops: CDR1 PRHDT, CDR2 FYEKMQ (reference sequence). The CDR3 region has the DNA TGTGCCAGCAGCTCAAAGGGGCGGTACGAGCAGTACTTC. The encoded protein is CASSSKGRYEQYF. The whole variable domain, filled in from reference TRBV13 and TRBJ2-7, reads AAGVIQSPRHLIKEKRETATLKCYPIPRHDTVYWYQQGPGQDPQFLISFYEKMQSDKGSIPDRFSAQQFSDYHSELNMSSLELGDSALYFCASSSKGRYEQYFGPGTRLTVT.